These T cell receptor beta chains were read from a single sample in a study. TCRdb reanalysed the 5' RACE reads using MiXCR and keeps one entry per CDR3 protein. The table has about 12,000 distinct CDR3 sequences, about 53% seen once. The sequenced sample consisted of tumor-infiltrating Tregs sorted from the breast tumor. The receptors stem from a female donor with breast cancer. Both conserved end residues are trimmed from each CDR3. Fields, in order: CDR3 protein, V gene, clone size, J gene. Not all rows give a size; the values are once, few, many and, for expanded clones, a class.

SASAASGKQQF,TRBV20-1,few,TRBJ2-1
AWSIAYEQY,TRBV30,NA,TRBJ2-7
SVATGNYGYT,TRBV29-1,NA,TRBJ1-2
ASSLVSGNTEAF,TRBV7-8,NA,TRBJ1-1
ASSPQTVLLYNEQF,TRBV6-6,few,TRBJ2-1
ASSLEAASGGETQY,TRBV7-2,NA,TRBJ2-5
ASSLASSYYTDTQY,TRBV7-2,NA,TRBJ2-3
ASKEGRGNTEAF,TRBV6-2/TRBV6-3,NA,TRBJ1-1
ASSRDRNSPLH,TRBV12-3/TRBV12-4,few,TRBJ1-6
SARALTGNTEAF,TRBV20-1,once,TRBJ1-1
SAVENIAGYT,TRBV20-1,NA,TRBJ1-2
ASSQQGAKNIQY,TRBV27,NA,TRBJ2-4
ASSPTTGRGETQY,TRBV11-3,NA,TRBJ2-5
ASSLSTSGNTIY,TRBV7-6,NA,TRBJ1-3
ASSLVLLGTGRETQY,TRBV5-1,NA,TRBJ2-5
ASSLGFRQVTYEQY,TRBV11-2,NA,TRBJ2-7
ASSEVQGIAEAF,TRBV6-5,NA,TRBJ1-1
ASSIRGQINYGYT,TRBV19,NA,TRBJ1-2
ASSGDRNTDTQY,TRBV12-3/TRBV12-4,NA,TRBJ2-3
ARAGGGPPDEQY,TRBV27,NA,TRBJ2-7